Listed below are T cell receptor beta chains from one sample, sequenced in a study of neurological immune-mediated disorders. TCRdb ran MiXCR on the 5' RACE reads and lists one entry per CDR3 protein. Found here are 35,000 or so distinct CDR3 sequences, roughly 13% of them singletons; the top ten hold roughly 27%. What was sequenced was PBMCs. These receptors were taken from a woman between 45 and 65 years old with HTLV-1-associated myelopathy (HAM/TSP). The conserved cysteine and the conserved F or W are not part of the CDR3 here.

v_call: TRBV5-1
j_call: TRBJ2-1
cdr3_aa: ASSPGDLQGPYNEQF

v_call: TRBV15
j_call: TRBJ2-7
cdr3_aa: ATSRDGLSYEQY

v_call: TRBV5-6
j_call: TRBJ1-1
cdr3_aa: ASSDGWDSSVSATEAF

v_call: TRBV11-2
j_call: TRBJ1-2
cdr3_aa: ASSRGQGAYGYT

v_call: TRBV2
j_call: TRBJ2-3
cdr3_aa: ASSAQGDTQY

v_call: TRBV6-1
j_call: TRBJ2-1
cdr3_aa: ASSENRRLTMKQF

v_call: TRBV5-1
j_call: TRBJ1-3
cdr3_aa: ASSLAGTGNTIY

v_call: TRBV20-1
j_call: TRBJ2-7
cdr3_aa: SPTRPGNVQY

v_call: TRBV29-1
j_call: TRBJ1-2
cdr3_aa: SVEEAGGTGYT

v_call: TRBV5-1
j_call: TRBJ1-1
cdr3_aa: ASSLSPGADTEAF

v_call: TRBV7-3
j_call: TRBJ1-1
cdr3_aa: ASSLRTTDNTEAF

v_call: TRBV5-1
j_call: TRBJ1-1
cdr3_aa: ASSLVRISDTEAF

v_call: TRBV11-1
j_call: TRBJ2-5
cdr3_aa: ASSPPGETQY

v_call: TRBV5-1
j_call: TRBJ2-5
cdr3_aa: ASSPRLAGRETQY

v_call: TRBV18
j_call: TRBJ1-3
cdr3_aa: ASSPTRGSQDSGNTIY

v_call: TRBV27
j_call: TRBJ1-5
cdr3_aa: ASAPRWGDPFSNQPQH

v_call: TRBV9
j_call: TRBJ2-3
cdr3_aa: ASSAATSGGTDTQY

v_call: TRBV5-1
j_call: TRBJ1-6
cdr3_aa: ASSSVGAYNSPLH

v_call: TRBV6-5
j_call: TRBJ2-3
cdr3_aa: ASSSPRGDTQY

v_call: TRBV20-1
j_call: TRBJ2-3
cdr3_aa: SARDHWGSTDTQY

v_call: TRBV7-2
j_call: TRBJ2-1
cdr3_aa: ASSPRGSGGANEQF

v_call: TRBV24-1
j_call: TRBJ1-3
cdr3_aa: ATSDVGSGNTIY

v_call: TRBV7-2
j_call: TRBJ1-1
cdr3_aa: ASSTGTSSTEAF

v_call: TRBV7-3
j_call: TRBJ1-1
cdr3_aa: ASSTTRNTEAF

v_call: TRBV7-9
j_call: TRBJ1-4
cdr3_aa: ASSRRSGQGRSNEKLF

v_call: TRBV12-3/TRBV12-4
j_call: TRBJ2-3
cdr3_aa: ASDGAKSDTQY

v_call: TRBV18
j_call: TRBJ1-1
cdr3_aa: ASSQGHGGTEAF

v_call: TRBV20-1
j_call: TRBJ1-3
cdr3_aa: SAPNPGDGNTIY

v_call: TRBV6-5
j_call: TRBJ2-4
cdr3_aa: ATNDPGVPNIQY

v_call: TRBV12-3/TRBV12-4
j_call: TRBJ2-3
cdr3_aa: ASSPPPTSGLTDTQY

v_call: TRBV11-2
j_call: TRBJ2-1
cdr3_aa: ASSLSGGVYNEQF

v_call: TRBV10-3
j_call: TRBJ2-1
cdr3_aa: AINSPGQGAKEQF

v_call: TRBV5-1
j_call: TRBJ2-5
cdr3_aa: ASSLRALETQY

v_call: TRBV12-3/TRBV12-4
j_call: TRBJ1-1
cdr3_aa: ASSLAGYEAF

v_call: TRBV3-1
j_call: TRBJ2-1
cdr3_aa: ASAAGGSGNEQF

v_call: TRBV18
j_call: TRBJ2-7
cdr3_aa: ASSLSRADEQY

v_call: TRBV6-2/TRBV6-3
j_call: TRBJ1-5
cdr3_aa: ATAQGFSQPQH

v_call: TRBV20-1
j_call: TRBJ1-6
cdr3_aa: SAREPRGENSPLH

v_call: TRBV12-3/TRBV12-4
j_call: TRBJ1-5
cdr3_aa: ASSDRDRDSNQPQH

v_call: TRBV7-2
j_call: TRBJ2-1
cdr3_aa: ASSLEVGGSYNEQF

v_call: TRBV5-6
j_call: TRBJ1-1
cdr3_aa: ASSYVTPGGNTEAF